One and the same sample provided the 9 T cell receptor beta chains below, sequenced in a study of cytomegalovirus exposure and HLA in healthy donors. The PCR ran on 60 Vbeta and 13 Jbeta primers. The assay was immunoSEQ multiplex PCR, and TCRdb's table has in-frame clones only and misses some. The table records approximately 100,000 clones, around three quarters of them present only once. The sequenced sample consisted of PBMCs. The receptors come from a man aged 40-49 years in good health and CMV-seropositive.

This clone was observed a handful of times. The chain couples TRBV6-5 to TRBJ1-6; D gene unclear. The CDR3 sequence is 13 residues long. The V and J ends lost 6 bases and 6 bases respectively, with 9 bases between them. Germline V gene lookup returns CDR1 MNHEY and CDR2 SVGAGI. CDR3 DNA sequence: TGTGCCAGCAGGGTCGAGTCTAATTCACCCCTCCACTTT. Amino acid sequence: CASRVESNSPLHF.

Comment on this clone: The junction departs from the called germline gene at one end, perhaps through a read error. The CDR3 region has the DNA TGTGCCGGCAGCTTAGGTCCAGGGGGTTATTCACCCCTCCACTTT. Protein sequence: CAGSLGPGGYSPLHF. The V call is TRBV7-6, the J call TRBJ1-6, with 7 bases matching TRBD1. The germline V gene has CDR1 SGHVS and CDR2 FNYEAQ. This CDR3 has 15 amino acids. The variable domain in full, completed from reference TRBV7-6 and TRBJ1-6, reads GAGVSQSPRYKVTKRGQDVALRCDPISGHVSLYWYRQALGQGPEFLTYFNYEAQQDKSGLPNDRFSAERPEGSISTLTIQRTEQRDSAMYRCAGSLGPGGYSPLHFGNGTRLTVT.

V is TRBV14 and J is TRBJ2-1, with D perhaps TRBD1 (5 bases). The CDR3 contains 15 residues. Trimming shortened V by 5 bases and J by 0 bases, and 11 bases separated the two germline ends. Germline CDR1 is SGHDN and CDR2 is FVKESK. CDR3 protein: CASSYRMSSYNEQFF. The DNA of the CDR3 is TGTGCCAGCAGCTACAGGATGAGCTCCTACAATGAGCAGTTCTTC. The variable domain in full, with the rest retrieved from reference TRBV14 and TRBJ2-1, is EAGVTQFPSHSVIEKGQTVTLRCDPISGHDNLYWYRRVMGKEIKFLLHFVKESKQDESGMPNNRFLAERTGGTYSTLKVQPAELEDSGVYFCASSYRMSSYNEQFFGPGTRLTVL.

V usage is TRBV18 and J usage is TRBJ2-5, with D perhaps matching TRBD1 (7 bases). Germline assignment: CDR1 KGHSH and CDR2 LQKENI. The V end lost 1 base, the J end lost 5 bases, and 14 bases lay between the germline ends. The CDR3 runs to 15 residues. CDR3 DNA sequence: TGTGCCAGCTCACCACTGGAGGGGGCGCGGGAGACCCAGTACTTC. It translates to CASSPLEGARETQYF. The full variable domain, with the rest looked up from reference TRBV18 and TRBJ2-5, is NAGVMQNPRHLVRRRGQEARLRCSPMKGHSHVYWYRQLPEEGLKFMVYLQKENIIDESGMPKERFSAEFPKEGPSILRIQQVVRGDSAAYFCASSPLEGARETQYFGPGTRLLVL.

This clone was observed a few times. The junction differs from germline at one of its ends, possibly a read error. The chain links TRBV4-3 to TRBJ2-6, with D tentatively TRBD1 (5 bases). Germline CDR1 and CDR2: LGHNA and YSLEER. This CDR3 spans 16 amino acids. For the CDR3, the DNA is TGCGCCAGCAGCCAAGAGATACAAGGTGGGGCCAACGGCCTGACTTTC. Encoded protein: CASSQEIQGGANGLTF.

This chain links TRBV27 with TRBJ1-1, with TRBD1 as a possible D gene (6 bases). The CDR3 has 14 residues. CDR1 and CDR2 from the germline V gene are MNHEY and SMNVEV (reference sequence). V lost 6 bases to trimming and J lost 1 base, with 12 bases between them. The CDR3 sequence: CASSSADRNTEAFF. The CDR3 nucleotides are TGTGCCAGCAGCTCCGCGGACAGGAACACTGAAGCTTTCTTT.

The chain has TRBV10-2 and TRBJ2-7; 11 bases are a match to TRBD1. V gave up 8 bases and J gave up 7 bases; unmatched junction bases: 4. This CDR3 has 12 amino acids. Germline V CDR1 and CDR2: WSHSY, SAAADI. CDR3 nucleotides: TGCGCCAGCGGGGACAGGGGGGAAGAGCAGTACTTC. The encoded protein is CASGDRGEEQYF.

The V and J genes are TRBV7-9 and TRBJ2-1; 7 nucleotides agree with TRBD1. Germline V gene lookup returns CDR1 SEHNR and CDR2 FQNEAQ (reference sequence). The CDR3 is made up of 15 amino acids. Germline trimming cut 5 bases from V and 5 bases from J; bases unmatched to any gene: 9. CDR3 DNA: TGTGCCAGCAGCCCAAGGACAGGACCTGACAATGAGCAGTTCTTC. The encoded protein is CASSPRTGPDNEQFF.

This clone showed up just once. This chain uses TRBV14 with TRBJ2-7; 9 bases line up with TRBD1. The CDR3 consists of 16 residues. V was pared by 1 base and J by 4 bases, with 8 bases of the junction left unmatched. The germline V gene encodes CDR1 SGHDN and CDR2 FVKESK. This chain's CDR3 is CASSQAQGTGTYEQYF. CDR3 DNA: TGTGCCAGCAGCCAAGCGCAGGGGACAGGGACTTACGAGCAGTACTTC.